This TCR beta chain was obtained from a study of identifying expanded T cells in peripheral blood. Study-wide points: Roughly 2-week clone count variance significantly increased as total template count grew.

Germline lookup yields CDR1 LNHNV and CDR2 YYDKDF (reference sequence). The CDR3 has 16 residues. With 11 bases removed from V and 0 bases from J, the gap between germline ends came to 19 bases. Generated by immunoSEQ multiplex PCR, the TCRdb table keeps only in-frame clones and is missing some. The table has approximately 90,000 clones, 85% seen once. This clone was seen a few times. What it binds is unknown. The receptor was isolated from a person between 18 and 70 years old in good health. The V gene is TRBV15, the J gene TRBJ1-4; the D gene is possibly TRBD1 (6 bases). Sequenced sample: blood. For the CDR3, the DNA is TGTGCCGCAGGAACGGAGGGGGGACCAACTAATGAAAAACTGTTTTTT. It specifies CAAGTEGGPTNEKLFF.